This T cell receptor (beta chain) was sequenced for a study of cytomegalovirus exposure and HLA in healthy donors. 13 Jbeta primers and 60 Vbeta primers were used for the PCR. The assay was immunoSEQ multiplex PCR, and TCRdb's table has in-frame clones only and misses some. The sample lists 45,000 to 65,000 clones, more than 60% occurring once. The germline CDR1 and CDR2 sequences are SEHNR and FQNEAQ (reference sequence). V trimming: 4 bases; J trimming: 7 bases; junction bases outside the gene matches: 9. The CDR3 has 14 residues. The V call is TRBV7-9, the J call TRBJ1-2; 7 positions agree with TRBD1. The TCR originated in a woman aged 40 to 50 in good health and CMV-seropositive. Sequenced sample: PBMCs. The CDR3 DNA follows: TGTGCCAGCAGCTATCCAGGGGGACCGGGTGGCTACACCTTC. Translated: CASSYPGGPGGYTF.